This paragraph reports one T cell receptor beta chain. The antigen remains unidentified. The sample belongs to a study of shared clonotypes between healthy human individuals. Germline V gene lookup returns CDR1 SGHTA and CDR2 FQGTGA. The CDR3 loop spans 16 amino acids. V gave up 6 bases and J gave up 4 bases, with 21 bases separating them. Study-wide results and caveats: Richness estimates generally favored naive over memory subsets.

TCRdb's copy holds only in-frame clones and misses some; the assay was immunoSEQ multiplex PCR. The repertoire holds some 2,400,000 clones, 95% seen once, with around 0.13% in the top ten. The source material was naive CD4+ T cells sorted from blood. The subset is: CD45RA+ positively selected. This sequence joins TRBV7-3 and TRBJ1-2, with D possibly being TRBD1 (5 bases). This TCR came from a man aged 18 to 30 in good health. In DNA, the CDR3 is TGTGCCAGCAGTTACCCGGAGGGGAGGATGAGCTATGGCTACACCTTC. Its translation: CASSYPEGRMSYGYTF.